This T cell receptor (beta chain) was obtained from a study of CD8+CD57+ T cells in acquired aplastic anemia (dated by TCRdb to between 2018 and 2020). For the study in its entirety: Extracted DNA from sorted CD4+ and CD8+ cells averaged 3.2 ug, ranging from roughly 0.17 to 27.4 ug. Mean read counts for healthy donor samples were 9 million to 10.8 million for CD4+ cells and 11.0 million for CD8+ cells.

CDR1 and CDR2 are read off the germline V gene (reference sequence) as DFQATT and SNEGSKA. Deletion took 5 bases off V and 4 bases off J, with a span of 24 bases between the germline ends. Reading from cysteine to phenylalanine, the CDR3 counts 16 amino acids. Only CDR3 DNA remains: 48 bases, in frame from the first base. Genomic DNA was used as template for profiling of TCR beta VDJ combinations and CDR3 sequences. An Illumina HiSeq 2000 was used for TCR repertoire sequencing. From the authors' description of their analysis: Repertoires were assessed using TRBV/TRBJ rearrangement plots, CDR3 size and DJ length profiles, and Simpson's diversity index. The most abundant DNA sequence in the deep sequencing data was taken as the immunodominant clone. CDR3 amino acid sequences were checked for sharing across subjects and were also compared against the VDJdb database and published repertoires. TCRdb reran the public reads through fastp at Q25 and MiXCR, keeping productive beta chains. All rows with the same CDR3 protein become a single entry with the most common DNA and genes. The V and J calls here are based on TCRdb, not the publication. The sample table lists just over 400,000 distinct CDR3 sequences, 65% to 80% of them with a count of one. Together, the top ten hold 3% to 5% of the sample.

Overall results and qualifications from the work: No significant difference in CD8+ Simpson's diversity was found between patients and healthy controls (P=0.060). Although 25 to 30 CD8+ CDR3 sequences were shared by patients and controls, these sequences appeared highly expressed in patients and within the immunodominant clones of patients.

As regards this clonotype: This clone's antigen is unknown. No much larger clone exists at a distance of one base, and base qualities are not known.

TCR repertoires of sorted CD4+ and CD8+ blood T cells from severe aplastic anemia patients and healthy subjects were deep-sequenced in the study. Ficoll-Paque density gradient centrifugation was used to isolate peripheral blood mononuclear cells. CD4+ and CD8+ T cells were sorted by FACS or magnetic beads before DNA extraction. This sequence originates from a human donor in good health, serving as a control. The specimen was sorted CD4+, CD8+, or CD8+CD57+ T cells (not recorded which) from PBMCs. The rearrangement joined TRBV20-1 to TRBJ2-7; the D segment cannot be called with confidence. The CDR3 is CSARADHEQCRYEQYF. Read as DNA, the sequence is TGCAGTGCTCGGGCCGACCACGAGCAGTGTAGGTACGAGCAGTACTTC.